The sample holds a few counts of the clone carrying this T cell receptor (beta chain). Its antigen is not known. From germline, CDR1 is SGHTA and CDR2 FQGTGA. CDR3 length equals 13 residues. V shed 4 bases and J shed 8 bases, with 12 bases lying between them. TCRdb independently ran MiXCR on the RT-PCR reads; one entry per CDR3 protein. This sample carries about 830,000 distinct CDR3 sequences, about 18% of them seen once, and the ten largest clones take approximately 10%. This sample is part of a study of response to subunit inactivated influenza vaccine. Study-level results: That few new T cells are recruited by each seasonal influenza vaccination was the authors' suggestion.

The clonotype comes from a man between 45 and 60 years old who received an inactivated influenza vaccine. J is TRBJ2-1 and V is TRBV7-3; perhaps D is TRBD1 or TRBD2 (5 bases each). The specimen was PBMCs from blood, collected about 5 days after vaccination. The CDR3 DNA sequence: TGTGCCAGCAGCTCGGGGCAGGGCGATGAGCAGTTCTTC. Amino acids: CASSSGQGDEQFF.